Below, 5 T cell receptor beta chains from the same sample are listed, as sequenced in a study of control samples from healthy donors and cancer patients. TCRdb keeps only in-frame clones here, not all; method: immunoSEQ multiplex PCR. This sample has some 120,000 clones, with around 90% found just once. The sequenced sample consisted of blood. Receptors were obtained from a man younger than 30 in good health.

The chain is built from TRBV7-9 and TRBJ1-5, with 8 bases that match TRBD1. This CDR3 has 13 amino acids. CDR1 SEHNR and CDR2 FQNEAQ come from the germline V gene (reference sequence). V was clipped by 6 bases and J by 7 bases; unmatched bases: 5. CDR3 in amino acids: CASSSDRGQPQHF. The DNA of the CDR3 is TGTGCCAGCAGTTCCGACAGGGGCCAGCCCCAGCATTTT. Complete variable domain (other parts from reference TRBV7-9 and TRBJ1-5): DTGVSQNPRHKITKRGQNVTFRCDPISEHNRLYWYRQTLGQGPEFLTYFQNEAQLEKSRLLSDRFSAERPKGSFSTLEIQRTEQGDSAMYLCASSSDRGQPQHFGDGTRLSIL.

The J gene is TRBJ2-5, the V gene TRBV5-6, with 10 bases fitting TRBD1. Trimming removed 3 bases from V and 0 bases from J; junction bases left unmatched: 11. The CDR3 covers 18 residues. The germline gives CDR1 SGHDT, CDR2 YYEEEE. The CDR3 bases are TGTGCCAGCAGCTCTCGGACAGGGGGTTTGCAATACCAAGAGACCCAGTACTTC. Its translation is CASSSRTGGLQYQETQYF.

The chain carries TRBV23-1 and TRBJ2-7, with 8 bases matching TRBD1. TRBV23-1 is flagged as an ORF with uncertain function. CDR3 length: 15 amino acids. V lost 8 bases to trimming and J lost 1 base; unmatched junction nucleotides: 10. The CDR3 sequence is CASYSRDRISYEQYV. The DNA for the CDR3 is TGCGCCAGCTACTCCCGGGACAGGATTTCCTACGAGCAGTACGTC.

This chain connects TRBV28 to TRBJ1-6; weak D call: TRBD1 (6 bases). The CDR3 has 15 amino acids. Germline V lookup: CDR1 MDHEN, CDR2 SYDVKM. V was trimmed by 6 bases and J by 7 bases, leaving 16 bases between them. CDR3 loop: CASSPVRGSNSPLHF. DNA of the CDR3: TGTGCCAGCAGCCCCGTCAGGGGATCGAATTCACCCCTCCACTTT.

V is TRBV15 and J is TRBJ1-4; D uncertain. Trimming removed 0 bases from V and 5 bases from J, with 10 bases in between. The germline gives CDR1 LNHNV, CDR2 YYDKDF (reference sequence). This CDR3 spans 15 amino acids. The CDR3: CATSRDPGPNEKLFF. CDR3 DNA sequence: TGTGCCACCAGCAGAGATCCGGGCCCCAATGAAAAACTGTTTTTT.